This entry features one TCR beta chain sequence. CDR3 size: 15 residues. Germline V gives CDR1 GTSNPN, CDR2 SVGIG (reference sequence). V lost 2 bases to trimming and J lost 0 bases; unmatched junction nucleotides: 6. This sample stems from a study of control samples from healthy donors and cancer patients. This table comes from immunoSEQ multiplex PCR, and its TCRdb copy is limited to in-frame clones, with some not included. The data show 100,000 or so clones, with roughly 90% seen just once and about a sixth held by the top ten. Source material: blood. The genes are TRBV30 and TRBJ1-2; 7 bases map to TRBD1. The origin of this receptor is a woman aged 50 to 60 in good health. CDR3 nucleotides: TGTGCCTGGAGTAGGCGGGGACAGTCTAACTATGGCTACACCTTC. Protein: CAWSRRGQSNYGYTF. Looking up the rest from reference TRBV30 and TRBJ1-2 gives the full variable domain: SQTIHQWPATLVQPVGSPLSLECTVEGTSNPNLYWYRQAAGRGLQLLFYSVGIGQISSEVPQNLSASRPQDRQFILSSKKLLLSDSGFYLCAWSRRGQSNYGYTFGSGTRLTVV.